The 2 T cell receptor beta chains presented below share a single source sample, sequenced in a study of T cell responses to AZD1222 COVID-19 vaccine. Assay: immunoSEQ multiplex PCR; the TCRdb copy retains only in-frame clones and omits some. Altogether around 170,000 clones are present, roughly 88% being singletons, with the ten largest covering 0.99%. The source material was peripheral blood, sampled on day 0 of AZD1222 vaccination. These receptor sequences come from an adult in good health.

This rearrangement joins TRBV11-3 to TRBJ2-3; 9 bases agree with TRBD2. J was trimmed by 0 bases and V by 4 bases; bases with no gene match: 5. The CDR3 spans 16 residues. CDR1 and CDR2 from the germline V gene are SGHNT and YENEEA. The CDR3 coding sequence is TGTGCCAGCAGCTCCCGACTAGCGGCTAGCACAGATACGCAGTATTTT. Translated: CASSSRLAASTDTQYF. The full variable domain, rest sourced from reference TRBV11-3 and TRBJ2-3, is EAGVVQSPRYKIIEKKQPVAFWCNPISGHNTLYWYLQNLGQGPELLIRYENEEAVDDSQLPKDRFSAERLKGVDSTLKIQPAELGDSAVYLCASSSRLAASTDTQYFGPGTRLTVL.

The V and J genes are TRBV5-5 and TRBJ1-5, with D hard to call. Trimming took off 0 bases at V and 6 bases at J, with 10 bases between the two ends. CDR3 length: 14 amino acids. Germline-derived CDR1 and CDR2 are SGHKS and YYEKEE (reference sequence). This CDR3 is CASSLEGFPQPQHF. The DNA for the CDR3 is TGTGCCAGCAGCTTGGAAGGTTTCCCTCAGCCCCAGCATTTT.